A single sample gave rise to the 30 T cell receptor beta chains below, sequenced in a study of blood T cells in healthy people across ages. A second PCR, run for about 7 to 11 cycles, used a sample-barcoded 5' primer plus a J-beta primer mix. TCRdb processed the 5' RACE reads anew with MiXCR; each CDR3 protein has one entry. The sample has approximately 780,000 distinct CDR3 sequences, around 25% seen once; the top ten hold about 3%. The same data also contributed to another study, on T cells of mothers and their children.

The sample comprised blood. These receptors originate from a boy under 18 in good health.

The J gene is TRBJ2-5, the V gene TRBV25-1; weak D call: TRBD2 (5 bases). The DNA end is more similar to TRBJ2-1, so the J call may be wrong. From germline, CDR1 is MGHDK and CDR2 SYGVNS. There are 14 residues in the CDR3. This CDR3 reads CASSDLPGSNEQFF. The CDR3 bases are TGTGCCAGCAGTGACCTACCGGGAAGCAATGAGCAGTTCTTC.

The gene calls are TRBV12-3 or TRBV12-4 and TRBJ2-1; D may be TRBD1 (6 bases). The CDR3 is 18 amino acids. V shed 6 bases and J shed 0 bases, with 21 bases lying between them. CDR3 sequence reads: CASSRGWGLGSSYNEQFF. For the CDR3, the DNA is TGTGCCAGCAGCCGAGGGTGGGGGCTGGGCAGCTCCTACAATGAGCAGTTCTTC.

The chain links TRBV7-8 to TRBJ2-7; 7 bases match TRBD1. CDR3 length: 14 residues. Looked up from germline, CDR1 is SGHVS and CDR2 is FQNEAQ. Trimming cost V 5 bases and J 2 bases; bases outside gene matches: 6. CDR3 loop: CASSPDRVPYEQYF. The CDR3 DNA reads as TGTGCCAGCAGCCCAGACAGGGTCCCCTACGAGCAGTACTTC.

The rearrangement links TRBV5-5 to TRBJ1-4; 7 bases agree with TRBD1. CDR1 SGHKS and CDR2 YYEKEE come from the germline V gene (reference sequence). CDR3 length: 16 residues. V shed 0 bases and J 3 bases; nucleotides not matched to a gene: 5. This chain's CDR3 is CASSLGIGTANEKLFF. CDR3 sequence (DNA): TGTGCCAGCAGCTTGGGGATCGGGACAGCTAATGAAAAACTGTTTTTT.

This clonotype was seen once. The chain couples TRBV7-2 to TRBJ2-2; 7 nucleotides align to TRBD1. V lost 5 bases and J lost 4; bases outside the gene matches: 7. CDR1 SGHTA and CDR2 FQGNSA come from the germline V gene. The CDR3 extends over 15 amino acids. CDR3 in amino acids: CASSADRVGTGELFF. The CDR3 nucleotides read TGTGCCAGCAGCGCCGACAGGGTGGGCACCGGGGAGCTGTTTTTT.

The V and J genes are TRBV4-1 and TRBJ2-3; 9 positions agree with TRBD1. V gave up 2 bases and J gave up 5 bases; unmatched junction bases: 8. CDR1 and CDR2 from the germline V gene are MGHRA and YSYEKL. The CDR3 totals 16 residues. For the CDR3, the DNA is TGCGCCAGCAGCCAAATCTACAGGGGGCTCAAAGATACGCAGTATTTT. This sequence encodes CASSQIYRGLKDTQYF.

The genes are TRBV12-3 or TRBV12-4 and TRBJ1-1; the D is unclear. Trimming shortened V by 2 bases and J by 0 bases, and 7 bases separated the two germline ends. CDR3 length equals 14 residues. The DNA of the CDR3 is TGTGCCAGCAGTTTATTCAAGGTGAACACTGAAGCTTTCTTT. Translation: CASSLFKVNTEAFF.

V gene TRBV7-9 combines with J gene TRBJ1-2; D remains ambiguous. The CDR3 covers 13 residues. Per germline, CDR1 SEHNR and CDR2 FQNEAQ (reference sequence). V lost 3 bases and J lost 8, with 13 bases in between. The CDR3 nucleotides are TGTGCCAGCAGCTTCCCAATCGAAAAGGGCTACACCTTC. It codes for CASSFPIEKGYTF.

The rearrangement uses TRBV20-1 and TRBJ2-3; no firm D call. V was trimmed by 4 bases and J by 0 bases, leaving 11 bases between them. From germline, CDR1 is DFQATT and CDR2 SNEGSKA (reference sequence). The CDR3 runs 14 residues. The CDR3 sequence: CSAILPTSTDTQYF. CDR3 bases: TGCAGTGCTATTCTCCCCACTAGCACAGATACGCAGTATTTT.

The chain is built from TRBV4-1 and TRBJ2-5, with TRBD1 as a possible D gene (6 bases). The V and J ends lost 0 bases and 9 bases respectively, with 20 bases between them. Germline CDR1 MGHRA, CDR2 YSYEKL. CDR3 size: 16 residues. The CDR3 DNA sequence: TGCGCCAGCAGCCAAGAACCAGGGACCCCACAGGGTCCCCAGTACTTC. Its translation is CASSQEPGTPQGPQYF.

A few counts support this clonotype. The chain recombines TRBV27 with TRBJ2-5, with 7 bases aligning to TRBD2. J lost 6 bases, V lost 3 bases, and 4 bases had no gene match. This CDR3 comprises 13 residues. Germline V gene data show CDR1 as MNHEY and CDR2 as SMNVEV (reference sequence). CDR3 amino acids: CASSFGGVKTQYF. The CDR3 DNA reads as TGTGCCAGCAGTTTTGGGGGGGTGAAGACCCAGTACTTC.

This sequence joins TRBV4-2 and TRBJ2-5; D is possibly TRBD2 (6 bases). V lost 4 bases, J lost 5 bases, and 20 bases lay in between. Germline assignment: CDR1 LGHNA and CDR2 YNFKEQ. The CDR3 runs to 16 residues. CDR3: CASSRERALTGETQYF. DNA of the CDR3: TGTGCCAGCAGCCGAGAGCGGGCCCTGACTGGGGAGACCCAGTACTTC.

This clonotype was seen a handful of times. The chain is built from TRBV27 and TRBJ2-5; D is undetermined. TRBJ2-1 explains the end of the DNA better; the J call may be wrong. Germline CDR1 is MNHEY and CDR2 is SMNVEV (reference sequence). This CDR3 is built from 12 residues. CDR3 nucleotides: TGTGCCAGCAGTTATAAGGGCAATGAGCAGTTCTTC. Translation gives CASSYKGNEQFF.

The CDR3 is CASSAGQGVSGANVLTF. CDR3 nucleotide sequence: TGTGCCAGCAGTGCCGGACAGGGGGTCTCTGGGGCCAACGTCCTGACTTTC. The chain uses TRBV6-1 and TRBJ2-6; 10 bases align to TRBD1. This CDR3 is 17 amino acids long. Losses at the gene ends were 4 bases for V and 0 bases for J; bases not matched to a gene: 3. Germline-derived CDR1 and CDR2 are MNHNS and SASEGT.

Only a few counts were recorded for this clonotype. This sequence joins TRBV3-1 and TRBJ2-6; D may be TRBD1 (6 bases). The length of the CDR3 is 16 residues. V gave up 0 bases and J gave up 5 bases, with 11 bases separating them. Per germline, CDR1 LGHDT and CDR2 YNNKEL (reference sequence). In DNA form, the CDR3 reads TGTGCCAGCAGCCAAGAGCGCACAGGGTGGGCCAACGTCCTGACTTTC. Amino acid sequence: CASSQERTGWANVLTF.

The chain combines TRBV19 with TRBJ1-1; D is unclear. V was cut by 3 bases and J by 6 bases, with 8 bases left in between. This CDR3 spans 12 amino acids. Per germline, CDR1 LNHDA and CDR2 SQIVND (reference sequence). The CDR3 nucleotides read TGTGCCAGTAGTATGAGATTTTCTGAAGCTTTCTTT. Translated, it gives CASSMRFSEAFF.

The chain uses TRBV29-1 and TRBJ2-1; the match to TRBD2 covers 8 bases. Germline assignment: CDR1 SQVTM and CDR2 ANQGSEA. Trimming removed 5 bases from V and 6 bases from J; junction bases left unmatched: 9. The CDR3 has 14 residues. CDR3 coding DNA: TGCAGCGTTTCCACTAGCGGATTTTCCAATGAGCAGTTCTTC. Translating it yields CSVSTSGFSNEQFF.

The chain employs TRBV7-9 and TRBJ2-1; D call uncertain. Germline CDR1 reads SEHNR; CDR2 reads FQNEAQ (reference sequence). With 2 bases removed from V and 7 bases from J, the gap between germline ends came to 21 bases. This CDR3 is 17 amino acids long. CDR3 DNA: TGTGCCAGCAGCTTAAAGAAAGGACGGCCCGTTTTGAATGAGCAGTTCTTC. This sequence encodes CASSLKKGRPVLNEQFF.

V is TRBV7-3 and J is TRBJ2-7; D ambiguous. The CDR3 is 13 amino acids. Germline V gene sequence: CDR1 SGHTA, CDR2 FQGTGA. V gave up 2 bases and J gave up 2 bases, with 7 bases separating them. The DNA of the CDR3 is TGTGCCAGCAGCTTATTTAGTCCCTACGAGCAGTACTTC. Amino acids: CASSLFSPYEQYF.

The rearrangement links TRBV27 to TRBJ2-6, with 7 bases that match TRBD1. V gave up 5 bases and J gave up 0 bases; unmatched junction bases: 10. Germline V lookup: CDR1 MNHEY, CDR2 SMNVEV (reference sequence). This CDR3 has 18 residues. CDR3 in amino acids: CASSRAGTALSGANVLTF. The CDR3, as DNA: TGTGCCAGCAGTAGGGCCGGGACAGCGCTCTCTGGGGCCAACGTCCTGACTTTC.

This chain uses TRBV11-2 with TRBJ2-1; 9 nucleotides line up with TRBD1. The germline CDR1 and CDR2 sequences are SGHAT and FQNNGV. This CDR3 region has 16 residues. J was trimmed by 5 bases and V by 6 bases; bases with no gene match: 11. DNA for the CDR3: TGTGCCAGCAGTCAACACCGGGACAGGGTCAACAATGAGCAGTTCTTC. Translation: CASSQHRDRVNNEQFF.

V and J are TRBV14 and TRBJ2-7, with unresolved D. The CDR3 spans 13 residues. Trimming pared 4 bases from V and 7 bases from J, leaving 14 bases between. Germline V gene data show CDR1 as SGHDN and CDR2 as FVKESK. The CDR3 is CASSLLRLGEQYF. The CDR3 DNA reads TGTGCCAGCAGCCTCTTACGCCTAGGTGAGCAGTACTTC.

V usage is TRBV7-6 and J usage is TRBJ2-5, with 8 bases matching TRBD2. Losses at the gene ends were 4 bases for V and 5 bases for J; bases not matched to a gene: 9. Germline V CDR1 and CDR2: SGHVS, FNYEAQ. This CDR3 region has 15 residues. The CDR3 DNA follows: TGTGCCAGCAGCTCCCGGGGAGCGGGGGAGGAGACCCAGTACTTC. Translated, it gives CASSSRGAGEETQYF.

This CDR3 reads CASSHRIFGARNNEKLFF. Written as DNA, the CDR3 is TGCGCCAGCAGCCATAGAATTTTCGGGGCCCGAAATAATGAAAAACTGTTTTTT. V is TRBV4-1 and J is TRBJ1-4; a weak D match, TRBD1 (5 bases). This CDR3 is built from 18 residues. Deletions cut 3 bases from V and 4 bases from J, with 21 bases between. The germline V gene encodes CDR1 MGHRA and CDR2 YSYEKL.

This clonotype was counted only a few times. J is TRBJ2-5 and V is TRBV20-1; D gene unclear. The DNA end lines up better with TRBJ2-7; the J call may be wrong. The germline V gene encodes CDR1 DFQATT and CDR2 SNEGSKA (reference sequence). The CDR3 extends over 14 amino acids. CDR3 region: CSAFPERLSGEQYF. CDR3 coding DNA: TGCAGTGCCTTCCCAGAGCGACTCAGTGGCGAGCAGTACTTC.

This chain connects TRBV11-2 to TRBJ2-7, with TRBD1 matching over 10 bases. This CDR3 has 17 residues. Germline-derived CDR1 and CDR2 are SGHAT and FQNNGV. The V and J ends lost 0 bases and 2 bases, in that order; junction bases with no gene match: 7. CDR3 residues: CASSLDQGQGIAYEQYF. CDR3 DNA: TGTGCCAGCAGCTTAGATCAGGGACAGGGGATAGCCTACGAGCAGTACTTC.

This chain connects TRBV6-1 to TRBJ1-5; 12 bases are shared with TRBD1. Looked up from germline, CDR1 is MNHNS and CDR2 is SASEGT. The CDR3 extends over 17 amino acids. The J segment lost 6 bases and the V segment lost 6 bases, leaving 12 bases of the junction unmatched. CDR3 sequence (DNA): TGTGCCAGCAGCAGCTACCGGGACAGGGGGCAGGGTCAGCCCCAGCATTTT. It encodes CASSSYRDRGQGQPQHF.

In this sample, this clonotype turned up many times. J is TRBJ2-5 and V is TRBV5-5, with 12 bases aligning to TRBD1. The V and J ends lost 4 bases and 2 bases, in that order; junction bases with no gene match: 18. The CDR3 has 20 residues. Germline V CDR1 and CDR2: SGHKS, YYEKEE (reference sequence). The CDR3 spells CASSETRDRGRRGGQETQYF. The CDR3 DNA is TGTGCCAGCAGCGAAACCCGGGACAGGGGGCGCCGAGGGGGTCAAGAGACCCAGTACTTC.

This chain joins TRBV24-1 and TRBJ2-4; 7 bases align to TRBD2. This CDR3 has 15 residues. V lost 8 bases to trimming and J lost 2 bases; unmatched junction nucleotides: 8. Germline loops: CDR1 KGHDR, CDR2 SFDVKD. Written as DNA, the CDR3 is TGTGCCACCACCCTAAGGGAGGGAACCAAAAACATTCAGTACTTC. It encodes CATTLREGTKNIQYF.

V and J are TRBV6-2 or TRBV6-3 and TRBJ2-2, with TRBD1 matching over 9 bases. V lost 5 bases and J lost 1; bases outside the gene matches: 2. This CDR3 is 15 amino acids long. CDR1 and CDR2 (germline): MNHEY, SVGEGT. For the CDR3, the DNA is TGTGCCAGCAGTAGGACAGGGGTGAACACCGGGGAGCTGTTTTTT. Translating gives CASSRTGVNTGELFF.